This entry lists 29 T cell receptor beta chains sequenced from one sample in a study of blood T cell repertoires in COVID-19. Clones were read by immunoSEQ multiplex PCR, and TCRdb kept only the in-frame ones, dropping some. This sample has roughly 150,000 clones, with approximately 82% found just once. The sequencing input was peripheral blood. These receptors came from a man in his sixties who had recovered from COVID-19.

The gene calls are TRBV19 and TRBJ2-7, with D possibly TRBD1 on 6 matching bases. V was cut by 5 bases and J by 2 bases, with 13 bases left in between. CDR1 is LNHDA and CDR2 is SQIVND in the germline V gene (reference sequence). The CDR3 contains 14 residues. CDR3 coding DNA: TGTGCCAGTAGTGCCACAGGGACCCCCTACGAGCAGTACTTC. Translated, it gives CASSATGTPYEQYF.

The V gene is TRBV9, the J gene TRBJ2-2; D is undetermined. Germline loops: CDR1 SGDLS, CDR2 YYNGEE. CDR3 length equals 15 residues. V lost 4 bases to trimming and J lost 2 bases, with 12 bases between them. The CDR3 protein is CASSPRLLNTGELFF. As DNA, the CDR3 is TGTGCCAGCAGCCCACGACTCCTAAACACCGGGGAGCTGTTTTTT. The full variable domain, its missing parts supplied by reference TRBV9 and TRBJ2-2, is DSGVTQTPKHLITATGQRVTLRCSPRSGDLSVYWYQQSLDQGLQFLIQYYNGEERAKGNILERFSAQQFPDLHSELNLSSLELGDSALYFCASSPRLLNTGELFFGEGSRLTVL.

The table lists this clone with a count of one. The chain carries TRBV12-3 or TRBV12-4 and TRBJ1-1, with 7 bases that match TRBD1. V dropped 5 bases and J dropped 7; count of bases not matched to a gene: 4. The CDR3 is 12 residues long. In DNA, the CDR3 is TGTGCCAGCAGTGTGAGGGGGCATGAAGCTTTCTTT. Amino acid sequence: CASSVRGHEAFF.

This chain connects TRBV19 to TRBJ2-7; TRBD2 matches at 8 bases. The CDR3 covers 15 residues. After removal of 3 bases from V and 5 bases from J, the junction contained 9 bases not matched to a gene. Germline loops: CDR1 LNHDA, CDR2 SQIVND (reference sequence). CDR3 in DNA: TGTGCCAGTAGTATTGGACTAGCCCTCCAGAACGAGCAGTACTTC. Translating gives CASSIGLALQNEQYF.

The chain links TRBV9 to TRBJ2-1; TRBD2 matches at 11 bases. V was clipped by 4 bases and J by 4 bases; unmatched bases: 7. Germline loops: CDR1 SGDLS, CDR2 YYNGEE. The length of the CDR3 is 16 residues. The CDR3 reads CASSLSGTSGYNEQFF. The CDR3 DNA follows: TGTGCCAGCAGCCTATCCGGGACTAGCGGTTACAATGAGCAGTTCTTC.

The V and J genes are TRBV27 and TRBJ2-3, with TRBD2 matching over 7 bases. The V gene's germline CDR1 is MNHEY and CDR2 SMNVEV (reference sequence). V lost 6 bases to trimming and J lost 0 bases; unmatched junction nucleotides: 12. This CDR3 region has 17 residues. The CDR3 protein is CASRVLVGSGSTDTQYF. The CDR3 DNA reads TGTGCCAGCAGGGTCCTCGTTGGTAGCGGGAGCACAGATACGCAGTATTTT.

CDR3 in amino acids: CASSIEGDRGKQYF. Written as DNA, the CDR3 is TGTGCCAGTAGTATAGAAGGGGACAGGGGAAAGCAGTACTTC. V is TRBV19 and J is TRBJ2-7; 10 positions agree with TRBD1. The germline gives CDR1 LNHDA, CDR2 SQIVND (reference sequence). CDR3 length: 14 amino acids. V gave up 0 bases and J gave up 8 bases; unmatched junction bases: 4. The variable domain in full, completed from reference TRBV19 and TRBJ2-7, reads DGGITQSPKYLFRKEGQNVTLSCEQNLNHDAMYWYRQDPGQGLRLIYYSQIVNDFQKGDIAEGYSVSREKKESFPLTVTSAQKNPTAFYLCASSIEGDRGKQYFGPGTRLTVT.

The rearrangement links TRBV30 to TRBJ1-1, with D possibly being TRBD1 (5 bases). Germline V CDR1 and CDR2: GTSNPN, SVGIG (reference sequence). This CDR3 has 13 residues. The V gene lost 4 bases and the J gene lost 4 bases, with 13 bases spanning the gap. The CDR3 bases are TGTGCCTGGATCCGCGGGACGGGCACTGAAGCTTTCTTT. This sequence encodes CAWIRGTGTEAFF.

This chain uses TRBV28 with TRBJ2-7, with 7 nucleotides matching TRBD1. V dropped 6 bases and J dropped 2; count of bases not matched to a gene: 4. CDR1 is MDHEN and CDR2 is SYDVKM in the germline V gene. The CDR3 sequence is 13 residues long. The CDR3: CASRRDRAYEQYF. As DNA, the CDR3 is TGTGCCAGCAGACGAGACAGGGCCTACGAGCAGTACTTC.

This clone was counted ten times or more. The rearrangement uses TRBV6-6 and TRBJ2-4; 7 bases fit TRBD2. V lost 5 bases to trimming and J lost 0 bases; unmatched junction nucleotides: 10. The CDR3 sequence is 17 residues long. Germline CDR1 MNHNY, CDR2 SVGAGI (reference sequence). The CDR3 coding sequence is TGTGCCAGCAGTCCACTCGGGACTAATCTAGCCAAAAACATTCAGTACTTC. Encoded protein: CASSPLGTNLAKNIQYF.

This rearrangement joins TRBV27 to TRBJ1-1, with 12 bases identical to TRBD1. This CDR3 has 16 residues. Germline V lookup: CDR1 MNHEY, CDR2 SMNVEV (reference sequence). The ends lost 4 bases at V and 5 bases at J; junction bases unmatched: 8. The CDR3: CASSSGTGGLVTEAFF. The CDR3, as DNA: TGTGCCAGCAGTTCCGGGACAGGGGGCTTGGTAACTGAAGCTTTCTTT.

The chain uses TRBV5-5 and TRBJ1-2; D uncertain. Germline loops: CDR1 SGHKS, CDR2 YYEKEE (reference sequence). CDR3 length: 15 amino acids. Trimming removed 1 base at V and 4 bases at J, with 14 bases between. For the CDR3, the DNA is TGTGCCAGCAGCTTGAGCGGACCGGCAGGCTATGGCTACACCTTC. Protein: CASSLSGPAGYGYTF.

This clone was counted once. The chain combines TRBV4-2 with TRBJ2-7, with 8 bases aligning to TRBD1. The CDR3 totals 16 residues. CDR1 and CDR2 from the germline V gene are LGHNA and YNFKEQ. The ends lost 2 bases at V and 5 bases at J; junction bases unmatched: 11. The CDR3 region has the DNA TGTGCCAGCAGCCAAAAACCGGGACAGGCGTGGGACGAGCAGTACTTC. Its protein product is CASSQKPGQAWDEQYF.

The chain carries TRBV5-6 and TRBJ2-2; 7 bases are shared with TRBD2. The germline gives CDR1 SGHDT, CDR2 YYEEEE. After removal of 7 bases from V and 6 bases from J, the junction contained 9 bases not matched to a gene. The CDR3 totals 14 residues. CDR3 sequence reads: CASAGGGPSGELFF. For the CDR3, the DNA is TGTGCCAGCGCTGGCGGGGGACCCTCCGGGGAGCTGTTTTTT.

The CDR3 here is CASSTRTGDNTEAFF. CDR3 DNA sequence: TGTGCCAGTAGTACCCGGACAGGGGATAACACTGAAGCTTTCTTT. J is TRBJ1-1 and V is TRBV19, with 9 bases fitting TRBD1. V was pared by 4 bases and J by 2 bases, with 5 bases of the junction left unmatched. The germline CDR1 and CDR2 sequences are LNHDA and SQIVND (reference sequence). This CDR3 has 15 amino acids.

This chain joins TRBV6-5 and TRBJ2-1; 7 nucleotides line up with TRBD1. This CDR3 has 12 amino acids. Germline lookup yields CDR1 MNHEY and CDR2 SVGAGI. Unmatched junction bases numbered 4, after V lost 6 bases and J lost 8 bases. CDR3 nucleotide sequence: TGTGCCAGCAGCAGAGACAGGGATGAGCAGTTCTTC. This sequence encodes CASSRDRDEQFF.

The sample holds a few counts of this clone. The rearrangement links TRBV2 to TRBJ1-1; D call uncertain. The CDR3 consists of 15 residues. V lost 0 bases and J lost 1, with 9 bases in between. Germline V gives CDR1 SNHLY, CDR2 FYNNEI. The CDR3: CASSEAPVWNTEAFF. For the CDR3, the DNA is TGTGCCAGCAGTGAAGCGCCAGTTTGGAACACTGAAGCTTTCTTT.

This chain connects TRBV7-9 to TRBJ2-1; 7 nucleotides align to TRBD2. Trimming at V came to 4 bases and at J to 4 bases, leaving 4 bases not matched to a gene. The CDR3 sequence is 14 residues long. Germline lookup yields CDR1 SEHNR and CDR2 FQNEAQ (reference sequence). The CDR3 sequence: CASSYTSAYNEQFF. In nucleotides, the CDR3 is TGTGCCAGCAGCTATACTAGCGCTTACAATGAGCAGTTCTTC.

This clone was seen a handful of times. J is TRBJ2-1 and V is TRBV10-3; maybe TRBD2 (8 bases). Germline CDR1 reads ENHRY; CDR2 reads SYGVKD. V dropped 10 bases and J dropped 8 bases, with 21 bases sitting between them. This CDR3 comprises 14 residues. In DNA form, the CDR3 reads TGTGCCACCGGGGACAGCGGGAGTTTCGATGAGCAGTTCTTC. Translation: CATGDSGSFDEQFF.

This clone occurred once. The rearrangement links TRBV6-6 to TRBJ2-5; TRBD2 matches at 9 bases. The ends lost 5 bases at V and 1 base at J; junction bases unmatched: 11. CDR1 is MNHNY, CDR2 SVGAGI, per germline (reference sequence). This CDR3 has 17 residues. CDR3 sequence reads: CASSPPPFSGGQETQYF. Written as DNA, the CDR3 is TGTGCCAGCAGTCCTCCTCCGTTTAGCGGGGGCCAAGAGACCCAGTACTTC.

The table lists this clone with a few counts. The chain uses TRBV24-1 and TRBJ2-3, with D maybe TRBD1 (6 bases). The CDR3 runs 15 residues. Germline lookup yields CDR1 KGHDR and CDR2 SFDVKD. Trimming cost V 6 bases and J 3 bases, with 15 bases left between them. The CDR3: CATSNTGYRTDTQYF. CDR3 DNA sequence: TGTGCCACCAGTAATACAGGGTACCGGACAGATACGCAGTATTTT.

The V call is TRBV5-1, the J call TRBJ2-6, with 8 nucleotides matching TRBD2. The CDR3 contains 18 residues. V shed 2 bases and J 1 base; nucleotides not matched to a gene: 8. CDR1 is SGHRS and CDR2 is YFSETQ in the germline V gene. The CDR3 region has the DNA TGCGCCAGCAGCTTCACAAGCGGGAGTCTGTCTGGGGCCAACGTCCTGACTTTC. Its translation: CASSFTSGSLSGANVLTF. The full variable domain, its missing parts supplied by reference TRBV5-1 and TRBJ2-6, is KAGVTQTPRYLIKTRGQQVTLSCSPISGHRSVSWYQQTPGQGLQFLFEYFSETQRNKGNFPGRFSGRQFSNSRSEMNVSTLELGDSALYLCASSFTSGSLSGANVLTFGAGSRLTVL.

This clone was picked up a small number of times. The gene calls are TRBV5-4 and TRBJ2-1; 7 nucleotides line up with TRBD2. The CDR3 contains 15 residues. Looked up from germline, CDR1 is SGHNT and CDR2 is YYREEE (reference sequence). V dropped 0 bases and J dropped 3; count of bases not matched to a gene: 3. This chain's CDR3 is CASSLEPSGYNEQFF. The CDR3 DNA reads as TGTGCCAGCAGCTTGGAGCCTAGCGGCTACAATGAGCAGTTCTTC.

On this clone: Other DNA variants within this sample encode the same CDR3. The chain is built from TRBV19 and TRBJ2-3; D is ambiguous. Trimming took 1 base from V and 0 from J, leaving 5 bases between them. Looked up from germline, CDR1 is LNHDA and CDR2 is SQIVND (reference sequence). The CDR3 consists of 14 residues. CDR3 amino acids: CASSIGPSTDTQYF. The CDR3 nucleotides read TGTGCCAGTAGTATAGGGCCTAGCACAGATACGCAGTATTTT.

The chain employs TRBV6-5 and TRBJ1-5, with D unresolved. The CDR3 is made up of 13 amino acids. Germline assignment: CDR1 MNHEY and CDR2 SVGAGI. Trimming took off 3 bases at V and 4 bases at J, with 7 bases between the two ends. This CDR3 reads CASSYGPNQPQHF. As DNA, the CDR3 is TGTGCCAGCAGTTATGGGCCAAATCAGCCCCAGCATTTT.

This sequence joins TRBV30 and TRBJ2-4; TRBD2 is a possible D gene (5 bases). Germline V gene sequence: CDR1 GTSNPN, CDR2 SVGIG (reference sequence). V gave up 0 bases and J gave up 6 bases, with 12 bases separating them. CDR3 length: 14 residues. The CDR3 region is CAWSVEGGRNIQYF. The CDR3 nucleotides are TGTGCCTGGAGTGTAGAGGGTGGGAGAAACATTCAGTACTTC.

The genes are TRBV7-3 and TRBJ2-2; D is unclear. In germline, CDR1 is SGHTA, CDR2 FQGTGA. This CDR3 comprises 15 residues. V lost 4 bases, J lost 0 bases, and 9 bases lay in between. CDR3 amino acids: CASSSAVSNTGELFF. The CDR3 bases are TGTGCCAGCAGCTCTGCAGTCTCGAACACCGGGGAGCTGTTTTTT.

The V and J genes are TRBV5-6 and TRBJ2-2; no clear D. The CDR3 is 18 residues long. Per the germline V gene, CDR1 is SGHDT and CDR2 is YYEEEE. V was pared by 1 base and J by 1 base, with 17 bases between. CDR3 amino acids: CASSLLGQHLLNTGELFF. Written as DNA, the CDR3 is TGTGCCAGCAGCTTGCTTGGGCAACACCTCCTGAACACCGGGGAGCTGTTTTTT.

V gene TRBV2 combines with J gene TRBJ2-1; 9 bases match TRBD1. V shed 6 bases, J shed 6 bases, and the junction held 9 bases outside the gene matches. Germline V gene sequence: CDR1 SNHLY, CDR2 FYNNEI. The CDR3 is made up of 15 amino acids. CDR3 protein: CASRTRDRASNEQFF. CDR3 nucleotides: TGTGCCAGCAGGACAAGGGACAGGGCTAGCAATGAGCAGTTCTTC.